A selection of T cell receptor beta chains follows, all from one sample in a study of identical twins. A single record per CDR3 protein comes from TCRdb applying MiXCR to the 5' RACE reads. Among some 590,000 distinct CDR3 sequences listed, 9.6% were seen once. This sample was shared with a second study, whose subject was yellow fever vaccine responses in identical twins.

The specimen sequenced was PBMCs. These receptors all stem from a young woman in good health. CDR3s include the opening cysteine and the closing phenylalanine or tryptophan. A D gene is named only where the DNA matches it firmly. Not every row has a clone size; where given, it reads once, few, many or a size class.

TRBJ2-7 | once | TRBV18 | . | CASSPRGSLYEQYF | TGTGCCAGCTCACCACGAGGGTCGCTCTACGAGCAGTACTTC
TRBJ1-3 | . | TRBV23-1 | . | CASSQWRDGNTIYF | TGCGCCAGCAGTCAATGGCGCGATGGAAACACCATATATTTT
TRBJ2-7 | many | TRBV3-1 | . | CASSPGFSYEQYF | TGCGCCAGTTCTCCGGGATTCTCCTACGAGCAGTACTTC
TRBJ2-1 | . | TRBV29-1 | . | CSVQRGPNEQFF | TGCAGCGTTCAACGGGGGCCTAATGAGCAGTTCTTC
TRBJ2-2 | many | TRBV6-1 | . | CASFFIDTGELFF | TGTGCCAGCTTCTTCATTGACACCGGGGAGCTGTTTTTT
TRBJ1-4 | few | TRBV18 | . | CASSPPMSGLFF | TGTGCCAGCTCACCACCAATGAGCGGGTTGTTTTTT
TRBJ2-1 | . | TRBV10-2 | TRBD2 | CASSGVRASGRNEQFF | TGCGCCAGCAGTGGGGTTAGGGCTAGCGGGAGGAATGAGCAGTTCTTC
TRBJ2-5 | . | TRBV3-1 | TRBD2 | CASSQVPAGGRETQYF | TGTGCCAGCAGCCAAGTCCCGGCGGGGGGGCGAGAGACCCAGTACTTC
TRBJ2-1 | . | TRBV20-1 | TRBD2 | CSAGGLAGSSSYNEQFF | TGCAGTGCCGGGGGCCTAGCGGGGTCCAGCTCCTACAATGAGCAGTTCTTC
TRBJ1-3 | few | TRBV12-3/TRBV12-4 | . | CASSPKTGLSGNTIYF | TGTGCCAGCAGTCCTAAGACAGGACTCTCTGGAAACACCATATATTTT
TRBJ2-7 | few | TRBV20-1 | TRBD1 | CSARGTGTFYEQYF | TGCAGTGCTAGAGGGACAGGGACGTTTTACGAGCAGTACTTC
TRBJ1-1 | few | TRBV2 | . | CANSEAEGVFTEAFF | TGTGCCAACAGTGAAGCGGAGGGGGTTTTCACTGAAGCTTTCTTT
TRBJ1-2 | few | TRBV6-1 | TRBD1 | CASVRPGGGYGYTF | TGTGCCAGCGTGAGGCCAGGGGGCGGCTATGGCTACACCTTC
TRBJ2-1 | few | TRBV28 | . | CASSHQTPGENNEQFF | TGTGCCAGCAGCCATCAGACCCCGGGGGAAAACAATGAGCAGTTCTTC
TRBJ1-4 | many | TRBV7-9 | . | CASSPAGDEKLFF | TGTGCCAGCAGCCCGGCGGGAGACGAAAAACTGTTTTTT
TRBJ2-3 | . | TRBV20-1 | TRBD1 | CSARDRDRMSTDTQYF | TGCAGTGCTAGAGACCGGGACAGGATGTCCACAGATACGCAGTATTTT
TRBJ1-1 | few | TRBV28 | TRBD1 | CASGWRTGGTEAFF | TGTGCCAGCGGGTGGAGAACAGGGGGAACTGAAGCTTTCTTT
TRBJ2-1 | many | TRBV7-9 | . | CASSLMRDGEQFF | TGTGCCAGCAGCTTAATGAGGGATGGTGAGCAGTTCTTC
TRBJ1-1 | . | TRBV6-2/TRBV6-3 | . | CASSFLLNTEAFF | TGTGCCAGCAGCTTCTTACTGAACACTGAAGCTTTCTTT
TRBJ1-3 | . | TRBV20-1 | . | CSARDRRGPGNTIYF | TGCAGTGCTAGAGATCGGAGGGGTCCTGGAAACACCATATATTTT
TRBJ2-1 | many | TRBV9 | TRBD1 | CASSGDRVRYNEQFF | TGTGCCAGCAGCGGCGACAGGGTCCGCTACAATGAGCAGTTCTTC
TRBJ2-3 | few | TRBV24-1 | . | CATSDAGHWSTDTQYF | TGTGCCACCAGTGACGCAGGGCACTGGAGCACAGATACGCAGTATTTT
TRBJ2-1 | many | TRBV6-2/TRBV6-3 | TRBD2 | CASNKLAGGLNEQFF | TGTGCCAGCAATAAACTAGCGGGAGGGCTGAATGAGCAGTTCTTC
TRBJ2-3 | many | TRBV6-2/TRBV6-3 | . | CASSQDGSTDTQYF | TGTGCCAGCAGTCAGGACGGGAGCACAGATACGCAGTATTTT
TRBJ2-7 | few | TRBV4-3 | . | CASSQVAVSEQYF | TGCGCCAGCAGCCAAGTTGCGGTCTCCGAGCAGTACTTC
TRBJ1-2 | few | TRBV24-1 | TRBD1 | CATSDPGGENYGYTF | TGTGCCACCAGTGACCCAGGGGGTGAAAACTATGGCTACACCTTC
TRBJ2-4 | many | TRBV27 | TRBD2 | CASTFTGGSIQYF | TGTGCCAGCACCTTCACCGGGGGGAGCATTCAGTACTTC
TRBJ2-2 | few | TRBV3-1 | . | CASSPFTGTTGELFF | TGTGCCAGCAGCCCCTTTACAGGGACCACCGGGGAGCTGTTTTTT
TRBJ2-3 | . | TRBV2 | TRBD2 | CDSSEAWRGGLTDTQYF | TGTGACAGCAGTGAGGCGTGGCGGGGGGGCCTCACGGATACGCAGTATTTT
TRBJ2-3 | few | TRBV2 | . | CASSGDGGTVGDTQYF | TGTGCCAGCAGTGGAGACGGGGGCACTGTAGGAGATACGCAGTATTTT
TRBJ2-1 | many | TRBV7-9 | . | CASRFGGGNEQFF | TGTGCCAGCCGATTCGGGGGTGGCAATGAGCAGTTCTTC
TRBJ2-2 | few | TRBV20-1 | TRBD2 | CSARDAGGAGELFF | TGCAGTGCTAGAGATGCGGGAGGAGCCGGGGAGCTGTTTTTT
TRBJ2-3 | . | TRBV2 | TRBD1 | CARQGASSGSPDTQYF | TGTGCCAGACAGGGGGCCTCCTCCGGGAGCCCAGATACGCAGTATTTT
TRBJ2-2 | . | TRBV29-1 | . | CSVEDRLSSNTGELFF | TGCAGCGTTGAAGATCGCCTGAGCTCGAACACCGGGGAGCTGTTTTTT
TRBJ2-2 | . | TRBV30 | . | CAWTGFEAGELFF | TGTGCCTGGACAGGGTTTGAAGCCGGGGAGCTGTTTTTT
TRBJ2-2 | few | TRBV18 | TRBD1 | CATGQGHWGRNTGELFF | TGTGCCACTGGACAGGGCCATTGGGGAAGGAACACCGGGGAGCTGTTTTTT
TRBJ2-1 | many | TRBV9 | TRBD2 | CASSVAASGGGRDYNEQFF | TGTGCCAGCAGCGTAGCGGCTAGCGGGGGGGGAAGGGACTACAATGAGCAGTTCTTC
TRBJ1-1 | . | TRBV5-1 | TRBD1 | CASSAGQPNTEAFF | TGCGCCAGCAGCGCGGGACAGCCGAACACTGAAGCTTTCTTT
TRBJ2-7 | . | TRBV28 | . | CASQGSSYEQYF | TGTGCCAGCCAAGGTAGCTCCTACGAGCAGTACTTC
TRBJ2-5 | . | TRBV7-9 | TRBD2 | CASSSLSGKRKETQYF | TGTGCCAGCAGCTCCTTAAGCGGGAAGAGAAAAGAGACCCAGTACTTC
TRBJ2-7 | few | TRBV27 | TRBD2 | CASSLTSGGVDEQYF | TGTGCCAGCAGTTTAACTAGCGGCGGGGTCGACGAGCAGTACTTC
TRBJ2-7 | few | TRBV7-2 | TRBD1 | CASSYGDRVGTEQYF | TGTGCCAGCAGCTATGGGGACAGGGTCGGTACCGAGCAGTACTTC
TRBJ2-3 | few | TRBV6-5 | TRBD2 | CASSRTSGYRTDTQYF | TGTGCCAGCAGCAGGACTAGCGGGTACCGCACAGATACGCAGTATTTT
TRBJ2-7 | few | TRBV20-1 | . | CSARPGAAYEQYF | TGCAGTGCGAGACCAGGGGCTGCCTACGAGCAGTACTTC
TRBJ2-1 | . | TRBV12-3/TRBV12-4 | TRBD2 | CASSLSVRASGRDNEQFF | TGTGCCAGCAGTTTAAGTGTTAGGGCTAGCGGGAGGGATAATGAGCAGTTCTTC
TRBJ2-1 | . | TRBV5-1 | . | CASSPRARARNEQFF | TGCGCCAGCAGCCCGAGGGCCAGGGCTAGGAATGAGCAGTTCTTC
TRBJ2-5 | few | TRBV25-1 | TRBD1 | CASSPTGVRETQYF | TGTGCCAGCAGCCCAACAGGGGTCCGAGAGACCCAGTACTTC
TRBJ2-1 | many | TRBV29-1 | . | CSADSYNEQFF | TGCAGCGCTGACAGCTACAATGAGCAGTTCTTC
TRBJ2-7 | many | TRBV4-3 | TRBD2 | CASSQDSGTSAYEQYF | TGCGCCAGCAGCCAAGACTCCGGGACTAGCGCCTACGAGCAGTACTTC
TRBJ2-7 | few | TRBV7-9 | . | CASSRLRGDEQYF | TGTGCCAGCAGCCGATTAAGGGGGGACGAGCAGTACTTC
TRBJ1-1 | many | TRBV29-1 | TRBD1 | CSVMTGEAFF | TGCAGCGTTATGACAGGGGAAGCTTTCTTT
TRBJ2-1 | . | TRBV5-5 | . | CASSRTVYNEQFF | TGTGCCAGCAGCCGAACGGTATACAATGAGCAGTTCTTC
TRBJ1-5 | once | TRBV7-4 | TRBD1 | CATSQGTGEEDNQPQHF | TGTGCCACCAGCCAAGGAACAGGGGAGGAGGACAATCAGCCCCAGCATTTT
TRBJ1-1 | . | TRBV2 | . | CASRVRTEAFF | TGTGCCAGCCGGGTGCGGACTGAAGCTTTCTTT
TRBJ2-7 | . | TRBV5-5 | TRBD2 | CASSLSWGRAREQYF | TGTGCCAGCAGCTTGTCCTGGGGGAGGGCCCGCGAGCAGTACTTC
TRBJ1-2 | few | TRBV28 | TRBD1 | CASSSGGIGYGYTF | TGTGCCAGCAGTTCAGGGGGCATAGGCTATGGCTACACCTTC
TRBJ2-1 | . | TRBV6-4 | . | CASSAQDSHNEQFF | TGTGCCAGCAGTGCACAGGACAGTCACAATGAGCAGTTCTTC
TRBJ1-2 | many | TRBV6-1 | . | CASSVTGTRSDGYTF | TGTGCCAGCAGTGTAACAGGGACGAGGAGCGATGGCTACACCTTC
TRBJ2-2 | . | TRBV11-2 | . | CASSLVASWAGSDGELFF | TGTGCCAGCAGCTTAGTTGCATCTTGGGCAGGCAGCGACGGGGAGCTGTTTTTT